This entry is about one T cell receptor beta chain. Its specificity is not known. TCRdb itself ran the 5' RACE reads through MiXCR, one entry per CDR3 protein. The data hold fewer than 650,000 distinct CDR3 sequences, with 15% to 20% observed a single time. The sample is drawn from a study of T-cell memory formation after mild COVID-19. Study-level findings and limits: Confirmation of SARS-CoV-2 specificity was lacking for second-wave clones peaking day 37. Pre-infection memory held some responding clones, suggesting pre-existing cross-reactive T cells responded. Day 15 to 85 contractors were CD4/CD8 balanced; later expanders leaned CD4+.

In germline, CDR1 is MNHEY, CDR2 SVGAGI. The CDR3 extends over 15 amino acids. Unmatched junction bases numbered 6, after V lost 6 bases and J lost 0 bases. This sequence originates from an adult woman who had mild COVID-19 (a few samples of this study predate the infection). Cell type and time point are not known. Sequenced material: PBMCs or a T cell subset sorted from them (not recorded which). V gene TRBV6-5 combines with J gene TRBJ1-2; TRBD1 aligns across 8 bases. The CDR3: CASRRQGSTNYGYTF. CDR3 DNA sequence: TGTGCCAGCAGAAGACAGGGGTCCACTAACTATGGCTACACCTTC.